The sequence of this T cell receptor (beta chain) was determined in a study of spatial heterogeneity in lung cancer. In the study overall: The count of detected beta-chain sequences consistently exceeded that of alpha-chain sequences.

Unique molecular identifiers tagged every individual TCR cDNA molecule. In TCRdb, the 5' RACE reads were re-called with MiXCR into one record per CDR3 protein. Here the sample spans 2,500 to 3,000 distinct CDR3 sequences, about 7.8% being singletons. Time point: sample taken at primary tumor resection. The sequenced material consisted of unsorted whole RNA from tumor, nontumor lung or frozen PBMC. A total of 72 untreated early-stage non-small cell lung cancer patients served as donors. Germline CDR1 and CDR2: SGHTA and FQGNSA. V was clipped by 6 bases and J by 4 bases; unmatched bases: 5. The CDR3 sequence is 14 residues long. Many counts were recorded for this clonotype. Because the library targeted alpha chains, this beta chain is an off-target read whose size means little.

This specimen was normal lung tissue next to the tumor, taken at surgery. The rearrangement joins TRBV7-2 to TRBJ2-7; the match to TRBD2 covers 11 bases. The receptor was derived from a male donor with early-stage non-small cell lung cancer. Here the CDR3 reads CASSSLAGGYEQYF. The CDR3 coding sequence is TGTGCCAGCAGTTCCTTAGCGGGAGGGTACGAGCAGTACTTC.